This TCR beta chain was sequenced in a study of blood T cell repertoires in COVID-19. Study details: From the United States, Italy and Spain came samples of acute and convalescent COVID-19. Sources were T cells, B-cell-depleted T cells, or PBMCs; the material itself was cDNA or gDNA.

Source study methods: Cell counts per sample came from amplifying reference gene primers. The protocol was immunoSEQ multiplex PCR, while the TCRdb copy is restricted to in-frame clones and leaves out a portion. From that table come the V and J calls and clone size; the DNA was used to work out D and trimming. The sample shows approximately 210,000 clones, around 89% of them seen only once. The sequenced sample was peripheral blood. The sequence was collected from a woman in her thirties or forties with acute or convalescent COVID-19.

The chain's CDR3 is CASLESGKNTEAFF. CDR3 nucleotide sequence: TGCGCCAGCCTAGAGTCAGGGAAGAACACTGAAGCTTTCTTT. V usage is TRBV10-1 and J usage is TRBJ1-1, with a weak D call TRBD1 (5 bases). Trimming cost V 8 bases and J 1 base, with 14 bases left between them. The CDR3 has 14 residues. Germline CDR1 and CDR2: WNHNN and SYGVQD (reference sequence).